The clone carrying this T cell receptor beta chain has only one observation. V dropped 6 bases and J dropped 3; count of bases not matched to a gene: 10. There are 15 residues in the CDR3. Germline values: CDR1 ENHRY, CDR2 SYGVKD. The table came from immunoSEQ multiplex PCR; TCRdb's copy has only in-frame clones and leaves some out. The top ten hold less than 2.5% of the sample, which has 300,000 to 350,000 clones, 70% to 90% seen once. This record belongs to a study of blood T cell repertoires in COVID-19. Looking at the study overall: PBMCs, B-cell-depleted T cells, or T cells were the source of the cDNA or gDNA that made up the material.

Participant reports of clinical history set cohort assignment. Recovered Cohort 3 donors showed two negative PCRs, clearance, or symptom resolution. V and J are TRBV10-3 and TRBJ2-7, with 8 bases matching TRBD1. The material sequenced was PBMCs or T cells enriched from blood (not recorded which). This sequence was found in a man aged 25 to 40 who had recovered from COVID-19. As DNA, the CDR3 is TGTGCCATCAGAGAATCCGGGACAGGACGCTACGAGCAGTACTTC. It codes for CAIRESGTGRYEQYF.